This TCR beta chain appears in the sequencing data of a study of blood T cell repertoires in COVID-19. Some clones are missing from TCRdb's copy, which holds only in-frame ones; the method was immunoSEQ multiplex PCR. The data hold about 210,000 clones, with approximately 89% observed a single time. Germline lookup yields CDR1 SNHLY and CDR2 FYNNEI. The V and J ends lost 5 bases and 5 bases, in that order; junction bases with no gene match: 14. The CDR3 length is 16 residues. This receptor was identified in a woman in her thirties or forties with acute or convalescent COVID-19. J is TRBJ1-1 and V is TRBV2, with 7 nucleotides matching TRBD1. The sequenced sample was peripheral blood. In nucleotides, the CDR3 is TGTGCCAGCAGTAAGGGGGTAGGGGGCAGGGAAACTGAAGCTTTCTTT. Protein sequence: CASSKGVGGRETEAFF.